This passage covers 2 T cell receptor beta chains from one sample sequenced in a study of blood T cell repertoires in COVID-19. Sequenced by immunoSEQ multiplex PCR; TCRdb stores in-frame clones only, minus some. This sample has roughly 70,000 clones, with approximately 90% found just once. Sequencing used peripheral blood. These receptors originate from a man aged 70 or older with acute or convalescent COVID-19.

This sequence joins TRBV5-7 and TRBJ2-7; a weak D match, TRBD2 (6 bases). TRBV5-7 is recorded as an ORF, its role being uncertain. V lost 0 bases and J lost 5, with 15 bases in between. This CDR3 comprises 15 residues. The CDR3 sequence: CASSLECGEENEQYF. The CDR3 bases are TGTGCCAGCAGCTTGGAATGTGGGGAGGAGAACGAGCAGTACTTC.

The V gene is TRBV29-1, the J gene TRBJ2-7, with 7 bases aligning to TRBD1. In germline, CDR1 is SQVTM, CDR2 ANQGSEA. Trimming took 0 bases from V and 5 from J; bases not matched to a gene: 4. The CDR3 runs to 13 residues. The CDR3 DNA reads as TGCAGCGTTGAAGATGGGGGACAGAACGAGCAGTACTTC. Residues: CSVEDGGQNEQYF.